The next 10 T cell receptor beta chains were all read from a single sample in a study of T cell changes during pregnancy in multiple sclerosis. The protocol was immunoSEQ multiplex PCR, while the TCRdb copy is restricted to in-frame clones and leaves out a portion. This table has tens of thousands of clones, 92% appearing once. Here the sequenced sample was peripheral blood, taken before pregnancy. The origin of the receptors is a female donor with multiple sclerosis, enrolled in a pregnancy study.

This chain connects TRBV6-5 to TRBJ2-2; 9 bases are shared with TRBD1. The ends lost 6 bases at V and 5 bases at J; junction bases unmatched: 7. CDR3 length: 15 residues. Germline values: CDR1 MNHEY, CDR2 SVGAGI. CDR3 bases: TGTGCCAGCAGCAAGGACAGGGGAAAGACCGGGGAGCTGTTTTTT. Its translation is CASSKDRGKTGELFF.

The chain joins TRBV6-6 to TRBJ2-1; tentatively, D is TRBD2 (5 bases). V lost 6 bases and J lost 5, with 14 bases in between. CDR1 MNHNY and CDR2 SVGAGI come from the germline V gene (reference sequence). The CDR3 loop spans 14 amino acids. CDR3 coding DNA: TGTGCCAGCAGCCCCGTCCCGGGGAACAATGAGCAGTTCTTC. Residues: CASSPVPGNNEQFF.

This clone was detected only once. The chain joins TRBV7-9 to TRBJ1-1; D is ambiguous. Trimming stripped 4 bases from V and 4 bases from J, with 16 bases between. The CDR3 is 15 amino acids. From germline, CDR1 is SEHNR and CDR2 FQNEAQ (reference sequence). The CDR3 DNA sequence: TGTGCCAGCAGCTCGTTTCGGTGGGAGGGCACTGAAGCTTTCTTT. It codes for CASSSFRWEGTEAFF.

V is TRBV11-2 and J is TRBJ2-1; 9 bases are a match to TRBD2. This CDR3 spans 15 amino acids. Germline loops: CDR1 SGHAT, CDR2 FQNNGV. V shed 0 bases, J shed 12 bases, and the junction held 9 bases outside the gene matches. Here the CDR3 DNA reads TGTGCCAGCAGCTTAGATTTTAGCGGGAGCCCCCGGCAGTTCTTC. Translating it yields CASSLDFSGSPRQFF.

The rearrangement joins TRBV5-6 to TRBJ1-2, with D hard to call. Germline loops: CDR1 SGHDT, CDR2 YYEEEE. Trimming left V 0 bases short and J 2 bases short, with 8 bases between. This CDR3 is 14 amino acids long. CDR3 sequence reads: CASSLASQNYGYTF. In nucleotides, the CDR3 is TGTGCCAGCAGCTTGGCGTCACAAAACTATGGCTACACCTTC.

V and J are TRBV30 and TRBJ2-6, with D possibly matching TRBD1 (6 bases). The V gene lost 3 bases and the J gene lost 1 base, with 10 bases spanning the gap. Germline V gene sequence: CDR1 GTSNPN, CDR2 SVGIG (reference sequence). The CDR3 sequence is 15 residues long. CDR3 in amino acids: CAWRATGSGANVLTF. The CDR3, as DNA: TGTGCCTGGAGGGCGACAGGTTCTGGGGCCAACGTCCTGACTTTC.

This chain joins TRBV7-2 and TRBJ1-5; D is uncertain. The germline CDR1 and CDR2 sequences are SGHTA and FQGNSA. The germline V and J ends were trimmed by 3 bases and 6 bases, with 9 bases remaining between them. This CDR3 spans 13 amino acids. CDR3 sequence: CASSFPGSQPQHF. The CDR3 region has the DNA TGTGCCAGCAGCTTTCCGGGTAGTCAGCCCCAGCATTTT. Combining the CDR3 with reference TRBV7-2 and TRBJ1-5 gives the whole variable domain GAGVSQSPSNKVTEKGKDVELRCDPISGHTALYWYRQSLGQGLEFLIYFQGNSAPDKSGLPSDRFSAERTGGSVSTLTIQRTQQEDSAVYLCASSFPGSQPQHFGDGTRLSIL.

The V gene is TRBV9, the J gene TRBJ1-3; D is perhaps TRBD1 (5 bases). Germline CDR1 reads SGDLS; CDR2 reads YYNGEE. This CDR3 has 14 residues. V was trimmed by 5 bases and J by 1 base, leaving 10 bases between them. The CDR3 region has the DNA TGTGCCAGCAGAGAAGGGGATTCTGGAAACACCATATATTTT. Its translation: CASREGDSGNTIYF.

This clone has a single count. The gene calls are TRBV9 and TRBJ1-4, with 7 nucleotides matching TRBD1. Trimming cost V 0 bases and J 7 bases; bases outside gene matches: 3. The CDR3 spans 14 residues. Germline-derived CDR1 and CDR2 are SGDLS and YYNGEE. The CDR3 sequence: CASSVAGGSEKLFF. For the CDR3, the DNA is TGTGCCAGCAGCGTAGCAGGGGGATCTGAAAAACTGTTTTTT.

This rearrangement joins TRBV14 to TRBJ1-2; D call uncertain. CDR1 SGHDN and CDR2 FVKESK come from the germline V gene. V was cut by 1 base and J by 8 bases, with 8 bases left in between. This CDR3 has 12 amino acids. CDR3 protein: CASSQGFRGYTF. The CDR3, as DNA: TGTGCCAGCAGCCAAGGGTTTCGGGGCTACACCTTC.